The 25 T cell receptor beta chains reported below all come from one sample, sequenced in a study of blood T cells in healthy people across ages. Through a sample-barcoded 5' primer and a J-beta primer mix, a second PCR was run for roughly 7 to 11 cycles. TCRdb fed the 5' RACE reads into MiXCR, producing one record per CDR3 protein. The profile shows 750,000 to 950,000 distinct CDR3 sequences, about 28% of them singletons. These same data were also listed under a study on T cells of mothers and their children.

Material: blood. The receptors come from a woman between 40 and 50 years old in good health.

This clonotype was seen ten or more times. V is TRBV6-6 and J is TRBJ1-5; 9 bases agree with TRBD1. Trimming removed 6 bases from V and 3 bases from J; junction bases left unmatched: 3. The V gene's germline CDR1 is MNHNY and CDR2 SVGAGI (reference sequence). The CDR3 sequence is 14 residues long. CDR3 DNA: TGTGCCAGCAGGCGACAGGGGGACAATCAGCCCCAGCATTTT. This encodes CASRRQGDNQPQHF.

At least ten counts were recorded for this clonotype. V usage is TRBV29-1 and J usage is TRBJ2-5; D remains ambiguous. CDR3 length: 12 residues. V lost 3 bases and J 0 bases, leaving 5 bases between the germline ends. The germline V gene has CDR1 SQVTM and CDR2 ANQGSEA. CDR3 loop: CSVDAYQETQYF. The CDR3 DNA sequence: TGCAGCGTTGACGCCTACCAAGAGACCCAGTACTTC. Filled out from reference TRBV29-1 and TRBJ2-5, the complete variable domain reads SAVISQKPSRDICQRGTSLTIQCQVDSQVTMMFWYRQQPGQSLTLIATANQGSEATYESGFVIDKFPISRPNLTFSTLTVSNMSPEDSSIYLCSVDAYQETQYFGPGTRLLVL.

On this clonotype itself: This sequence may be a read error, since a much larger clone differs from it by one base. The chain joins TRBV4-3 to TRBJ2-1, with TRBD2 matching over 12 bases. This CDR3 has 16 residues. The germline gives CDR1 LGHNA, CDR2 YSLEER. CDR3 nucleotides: TGCACCAGCAGCCCCACTAGCGGGGGGACGGGTACTGAGCAGTTCTTC. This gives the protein CTSSPTSGGTGTEQFF.

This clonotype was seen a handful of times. CDR3 protein: CAWMPGGWGYTF. In DNA form, the CDR3 reads TGTGCCTGGATGCCCGGGGGTTGGGGCTACACCTTC. This chain joins TRBV30 and TRBJ1-2, with D perhaps TRBD1 (5 bases). The CDR3 length is 12 residues. Trimming stripped 4 bases from V and 8 bases from J, with 14 bases between. Germline V gene lookup returns CDR1 GTSNPN and CDR2 SVGIG (reference sequence).

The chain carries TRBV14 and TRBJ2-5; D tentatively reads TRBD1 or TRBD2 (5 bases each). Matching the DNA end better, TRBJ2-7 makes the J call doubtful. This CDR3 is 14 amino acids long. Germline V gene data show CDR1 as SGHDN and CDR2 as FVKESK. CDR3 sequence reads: CASSQDGAGSEQYF. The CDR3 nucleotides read TGTGCCAGCAGCCAAGACGGGGCAGGGAGCGAGCAGTACTTC.

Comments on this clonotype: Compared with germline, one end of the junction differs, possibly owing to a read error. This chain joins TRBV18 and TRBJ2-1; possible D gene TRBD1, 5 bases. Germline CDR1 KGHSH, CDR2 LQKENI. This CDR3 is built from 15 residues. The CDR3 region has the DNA TGTGCCGGCTCACCGTCACAGGTAGACTACAATGAGCAGTTCTTC. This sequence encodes CAGSPSQVDYNEQFF.

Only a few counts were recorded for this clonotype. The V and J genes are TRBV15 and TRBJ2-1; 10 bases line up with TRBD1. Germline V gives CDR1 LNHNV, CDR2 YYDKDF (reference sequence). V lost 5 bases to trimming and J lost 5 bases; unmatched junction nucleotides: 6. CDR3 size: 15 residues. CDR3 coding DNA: TGTGCCACCAGCCGAGGACAGGGGGGACACAATGAGCAGTTCTTC. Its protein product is CATSRGQGGHNEQFF.

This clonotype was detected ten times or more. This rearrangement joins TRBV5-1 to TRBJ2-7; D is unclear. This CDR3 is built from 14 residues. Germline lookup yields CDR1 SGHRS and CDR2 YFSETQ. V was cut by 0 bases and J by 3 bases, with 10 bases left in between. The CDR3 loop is CASSLGVGIYEQYF. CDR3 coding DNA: TGCGCCAGCAGCTTGGGTGTAGGGATCTACGAGCAGTACTTC.

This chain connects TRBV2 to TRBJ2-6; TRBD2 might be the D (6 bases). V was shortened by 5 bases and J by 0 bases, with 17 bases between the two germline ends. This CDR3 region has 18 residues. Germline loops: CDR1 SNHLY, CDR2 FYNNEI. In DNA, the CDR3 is TGTGCCAGCAGTTCTATGTCCGGGAGTAACTCTGGGGCCAACGTCCTGACTTTC. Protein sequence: CASSSMSGSNSGANVLTF. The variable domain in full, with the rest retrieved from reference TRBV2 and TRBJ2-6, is EPEVTQTPSHQVTQMGQEVILRCVPISNHLYFYWYRQILGQKVEFLVSFYNNEISEKSEIFDDQFSVERPDGSNFTLKIRSTKLEDSAMYFCASSSMSGSNSGANVLTFGAGSRLTVL.

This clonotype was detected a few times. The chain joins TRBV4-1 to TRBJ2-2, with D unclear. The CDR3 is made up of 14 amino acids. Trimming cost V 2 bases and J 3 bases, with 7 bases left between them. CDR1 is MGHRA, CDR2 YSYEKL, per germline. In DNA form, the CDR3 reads TGCGCCAGCAGCCAAATCATTGACACCGGGGAGCTGTTTTTT. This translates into CASSQIIDTGELFF.

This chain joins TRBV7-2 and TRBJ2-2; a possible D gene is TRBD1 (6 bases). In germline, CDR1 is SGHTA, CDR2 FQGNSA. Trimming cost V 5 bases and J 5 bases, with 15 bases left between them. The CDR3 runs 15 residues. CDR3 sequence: CASSGSRGETGELFF. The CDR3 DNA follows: TGTGCCAGCAGCGGGTCCAGGGGTGAGACCGGGGAGCTGTTTTTT.

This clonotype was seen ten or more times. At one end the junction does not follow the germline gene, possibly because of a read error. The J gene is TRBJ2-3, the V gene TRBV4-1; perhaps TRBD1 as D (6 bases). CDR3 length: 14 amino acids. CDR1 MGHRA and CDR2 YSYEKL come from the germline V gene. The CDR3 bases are TGCGCCAGCAGCCAACCCGAGCGGACAGAAACGCAGTATTTT. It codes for CASSQPERTETQYF.

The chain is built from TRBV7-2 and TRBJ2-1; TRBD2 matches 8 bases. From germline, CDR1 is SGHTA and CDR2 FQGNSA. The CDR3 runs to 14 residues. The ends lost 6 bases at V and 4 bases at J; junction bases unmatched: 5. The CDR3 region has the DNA TGTGCCAGCAGTCCAGCGGGGGAGTACAATGAGCAGTTCTTC. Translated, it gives CASSPAGEYNEQFF.

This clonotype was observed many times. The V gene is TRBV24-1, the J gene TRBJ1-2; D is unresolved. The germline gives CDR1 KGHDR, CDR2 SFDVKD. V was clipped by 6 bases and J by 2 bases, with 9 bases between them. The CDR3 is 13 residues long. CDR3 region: CATSTAANYGYTF. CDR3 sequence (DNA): TGTGCCACCAGTACAGCCGCAAACTATGGCTACACCTTC.

CDR3 region: CATSPPSGGLKTQYF. The CDR3 DNA reads TGTGCCACCAGCCCACCATCGGGGGGGTTGAAGACCCAGTACTTC. The rearrangement uses TRBV15 and TRBJ2-5, with 8 positions matching TRBD2. Germline V CDR1 and CDR2: LNHNV, YYDKDF (reference sequence). The V segment lost 5 bases and the J segment 6 bases; nucleotides outside the gene matches: 11. The CDR3 extends over 15 amino acids.

In DNA, the CDR3 is TGTGCCAGCAGAACTACAGGGTCGCAGAATTCACCCCTCCACTTT. It translates to CASRTTGSQNSPLHF. This chain joins TRBV7-2 and TRBJ1-6, with D possibly being TRBD1 (6 bases). The germline V gene has CDR1 SGHTA and CDR2 FQGNSA. Trimming cost V 6 bases and J 7 bases, with 16 bases left between them. The CDR3 is 15 amino acids.

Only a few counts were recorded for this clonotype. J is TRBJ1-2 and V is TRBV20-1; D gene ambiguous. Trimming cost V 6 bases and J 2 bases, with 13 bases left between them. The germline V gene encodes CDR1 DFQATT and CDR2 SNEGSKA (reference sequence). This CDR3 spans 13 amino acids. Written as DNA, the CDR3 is TGCAGTGCCGTCTTAGACGGGAACTATGGCTACACCTTC. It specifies CSAVLDGNYGYTF.

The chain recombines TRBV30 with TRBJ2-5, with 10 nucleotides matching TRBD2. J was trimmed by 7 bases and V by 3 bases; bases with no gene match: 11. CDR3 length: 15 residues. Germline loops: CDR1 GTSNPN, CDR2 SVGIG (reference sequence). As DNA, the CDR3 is TGTGCCTGGAGCGGACTAGCGGATGTCTTTGGGACCCAGTACTTC. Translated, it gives CAWSGLADVFGTQYF. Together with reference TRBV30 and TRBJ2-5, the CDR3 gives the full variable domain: SQTIHQWPATLVQPVGSPLSLECTVEGTSNPNLYWYRQAAGRGLQLLFYSVGIGQISSEVPQNLSASRPQDRQFILSSKKLLLSDSGFYLCAWSGLADVFGTQYFGPGTRLLVL.

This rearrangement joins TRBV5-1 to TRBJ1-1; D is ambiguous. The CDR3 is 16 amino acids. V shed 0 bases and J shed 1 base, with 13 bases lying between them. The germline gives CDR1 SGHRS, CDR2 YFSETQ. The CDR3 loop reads CASSLALGLWNTEAFF. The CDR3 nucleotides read TGCGCCAGCAGCTTGGCTTTGGGGTTGTGGAACACTGAAGCTTTCTTT.

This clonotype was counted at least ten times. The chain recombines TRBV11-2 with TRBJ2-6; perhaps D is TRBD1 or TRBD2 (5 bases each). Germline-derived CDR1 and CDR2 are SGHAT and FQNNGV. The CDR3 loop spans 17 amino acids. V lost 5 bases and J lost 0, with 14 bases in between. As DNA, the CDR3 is TGTGCCAGCAGCCCCCTGGGGGTGGCCTCTGGGGCCAACGTCCTGACTTTC. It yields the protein CASSPLGVASGANVLTF.

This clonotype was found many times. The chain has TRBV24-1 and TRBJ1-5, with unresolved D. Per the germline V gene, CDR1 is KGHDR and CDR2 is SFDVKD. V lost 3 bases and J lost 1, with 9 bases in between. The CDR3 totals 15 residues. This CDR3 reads CATSDGKWSNQPQHF. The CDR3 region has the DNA TGTGCCACCAGTGATGGGAAGTGGAGCAATCAGCCCCAGCATTTT.

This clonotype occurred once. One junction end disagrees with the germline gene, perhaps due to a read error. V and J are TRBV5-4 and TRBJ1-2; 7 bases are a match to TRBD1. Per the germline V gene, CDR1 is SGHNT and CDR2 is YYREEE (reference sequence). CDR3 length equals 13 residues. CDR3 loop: CAGSLTGPYGYTF. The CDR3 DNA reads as TGTGCCGGCAGTTTGACAGGGCCCTATGGCTACACCTTC.

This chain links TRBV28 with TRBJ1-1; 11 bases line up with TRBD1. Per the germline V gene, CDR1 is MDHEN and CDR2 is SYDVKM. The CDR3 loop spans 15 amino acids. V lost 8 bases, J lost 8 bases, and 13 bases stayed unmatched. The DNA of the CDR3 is TGTGCCAGCCAGGGGACAGGGGGACCAGGGAGAGAAGCTTTCTTT. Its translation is CASQGTGGPGREAFF.

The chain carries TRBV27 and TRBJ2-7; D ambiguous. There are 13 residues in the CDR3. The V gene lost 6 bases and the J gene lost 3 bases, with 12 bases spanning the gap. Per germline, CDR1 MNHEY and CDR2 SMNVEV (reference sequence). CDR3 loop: CASSSTRNYEQYF. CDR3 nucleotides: TGTGCCAGCAGCTCCACTCGAAACTACGAGCAGTACTTC.

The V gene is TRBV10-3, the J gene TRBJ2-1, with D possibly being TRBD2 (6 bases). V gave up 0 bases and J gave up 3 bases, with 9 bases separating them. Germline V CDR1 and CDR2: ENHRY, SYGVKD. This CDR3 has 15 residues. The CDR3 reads CAISESRRGYNEQFF. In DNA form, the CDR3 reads TGTGCCATCAGTGAGTCAAGGCGGGGCTACAATGAGCAGTTCTTC.